This TCR beta chain was retrieved from a study of T-cell memory formation after mild COVID-19 (dated by TCRdb to the early 2020s). Broadly, across the study: TCR sequence clusters from the two donors were largely donor specific. T-cell clones expanding and contracting after mild COVID-19 in a couple of donors were tracked by longitudinal TCRalpha and TCRbeta repertoire sequencing. Two young, previously healthy adult volunteers made up the cohort, one male and one female.

What the study reported, not specific to this receptor: Balanced CD4/CD8 phenotypes were observed for clones contracting from day 15 to 85, whereas a bias towards CD4+ was observed for a second wave of clones expanding from day 15 to 37. Contracting CD4+ clones were located mainly in the CM and EM memory subsets, whereas CD8+ clones were found to be enriched in EMRA. Some responding clones were detected in pre-infection memory, which suggested that pre-existing cross-reactive memory T cells had joined the SARS-CoV-2 response. Only two mild cases were covered by the study, and larger cohorts that include severe cases with pre-infection samples were considered necessary. SARS-CoV-2 specificity was not confirmed for the second-wave clones peaking on day 37.

The junction carries 8 bases between V and J, which are trimmed by 2 bases and 3 bases respectively. Its CDR3 holds 13 amino acids, cysteine through phenylalanine. Left in the record is the CDR3 DNA by itself, 39 bases read in frame from the first base. Per the germline V gene, SGHTA is the CDR1 and FQGTGA is the CDR2. Ficoll-Paque density gradient centrifugation was used to isolate PBMCs. As for this clonotype: Its antigen target is currently unknown. Within one base of it there is no much larger clone, and no base qualities were kept.

The sequencing machine was an Illumina NovaSeq 6000. Using 5'RACE with constant-segment primers, TCRalpha and TCRbeta cDNA libraries were constructed, with sample barcodes and unique molecular identifiers added in the process. Trizol reagent was used to extract RNA from every sample. Libraries were amplified in two PCR steps, with a second sample barcode and Illumina TruSeq adapters added in the second step. The libraries were sequenced on an Illumina NovaSeq using 2 x 150 bp paired-end reads. On the authors' methods: With migec v1.2.7, reads were demultiplexed and then collapsed into UMI-guided consensus sequences. Using mixcr v2.1.11, UMI consensuses were aligned to TRA and TRB V and J templates and then assembled into clonotypes. Expanded or contracted clonotypes were those called significant by both edgeR and NoisET, with noise models trained on biological replicates. For edgeR calls, the thresholds were a false discovery rate-adjusted p below 0.01 and a log2 fold-change of 1. As an exploratory analysis of dynamics, PCA with hierarchical clustering was applied to max-normalized trajectories of the 1000 most abundant clonotypes. Separately sequenced CD4+ and CD8+ repertoires were used to assign a CD4 or CD8 phenotype to each responding clone. TCRdb passed the public sequencing reads through fastp at Q25 and MiXCR, retaining productive beta sequences. Each CDR3 protein appears once, grouped with its most common genes and DNA. The V and J calls, along with clone size, are taken from TCRdb and not from the paper's own processing. Recorded for this sample are 400,000 or so distinct CDR3 sequences; around 20% of them occurred a single time. Of the sample, approximately 8.4% is held by the ten largest clones.

Material for sequencing was PBMCs or a T cell subset sorted from them (not recorded which). The chain joins TRBV7-3 to TRBJ2-7, with no confidently assigned D gene. The clonotype originates from an adult woman who had mild COVID-19 (a few samples of this study predate the infection). The sample titles of this study are shuffled in the database, so cell type and time point are left out; the donor was told from shared clones. The base sequence is TGTGCCAGCAGCTTACAACCGGACTACGAGCAGTACTTC. Translated, this is CASSLQPDYEQYF.